This T cell receptor beta chain was recorded in a study of shared clonotypes between healthy human individuals. Investigators divided CD4+ cells into CD45RA+ naive and CD45RA-negative memory subsets. Broader study findings: Rarefaction revealed incomplete sorted-subset sequencing despite large depth.

This clone was detected only once. Its antigen is as yet unknown. Genomic DNA belonging to each subset was distributed in equal measure over several immunoSEQ plates. Produced via immunoSEQ multiplex PCR; TCRdb's table is partial and in-frame only. The repertoire holds about 1.1 million clones, with 77% as singletons. This clonotype originated in a man younger than 35 in good health. Some clones in this sample may be carry-over from other donors' samples. The sequenced sample was memory CD4+ T cells from PBMCs. Regarding subset: CD45RA-negative fraction.

The CDR3: CAWRDRGGNTEAFF. CDR3 sequence (DNA): TGTGCCTGGCGGGACAGGGGCGGCAACACTGAAGCTTTCTTT. The V call is TRBV30, the J call TRBJ1-1; 10 positions agree with TRBD1. This CDR3 spans 14 amino acids. V lost 5 bases to trimming and J lost 2 bases; unmatched junction nucleotides: 5. From germline, CDR1 is GTSNPN and CDR2 SVGIG (reference sequence).